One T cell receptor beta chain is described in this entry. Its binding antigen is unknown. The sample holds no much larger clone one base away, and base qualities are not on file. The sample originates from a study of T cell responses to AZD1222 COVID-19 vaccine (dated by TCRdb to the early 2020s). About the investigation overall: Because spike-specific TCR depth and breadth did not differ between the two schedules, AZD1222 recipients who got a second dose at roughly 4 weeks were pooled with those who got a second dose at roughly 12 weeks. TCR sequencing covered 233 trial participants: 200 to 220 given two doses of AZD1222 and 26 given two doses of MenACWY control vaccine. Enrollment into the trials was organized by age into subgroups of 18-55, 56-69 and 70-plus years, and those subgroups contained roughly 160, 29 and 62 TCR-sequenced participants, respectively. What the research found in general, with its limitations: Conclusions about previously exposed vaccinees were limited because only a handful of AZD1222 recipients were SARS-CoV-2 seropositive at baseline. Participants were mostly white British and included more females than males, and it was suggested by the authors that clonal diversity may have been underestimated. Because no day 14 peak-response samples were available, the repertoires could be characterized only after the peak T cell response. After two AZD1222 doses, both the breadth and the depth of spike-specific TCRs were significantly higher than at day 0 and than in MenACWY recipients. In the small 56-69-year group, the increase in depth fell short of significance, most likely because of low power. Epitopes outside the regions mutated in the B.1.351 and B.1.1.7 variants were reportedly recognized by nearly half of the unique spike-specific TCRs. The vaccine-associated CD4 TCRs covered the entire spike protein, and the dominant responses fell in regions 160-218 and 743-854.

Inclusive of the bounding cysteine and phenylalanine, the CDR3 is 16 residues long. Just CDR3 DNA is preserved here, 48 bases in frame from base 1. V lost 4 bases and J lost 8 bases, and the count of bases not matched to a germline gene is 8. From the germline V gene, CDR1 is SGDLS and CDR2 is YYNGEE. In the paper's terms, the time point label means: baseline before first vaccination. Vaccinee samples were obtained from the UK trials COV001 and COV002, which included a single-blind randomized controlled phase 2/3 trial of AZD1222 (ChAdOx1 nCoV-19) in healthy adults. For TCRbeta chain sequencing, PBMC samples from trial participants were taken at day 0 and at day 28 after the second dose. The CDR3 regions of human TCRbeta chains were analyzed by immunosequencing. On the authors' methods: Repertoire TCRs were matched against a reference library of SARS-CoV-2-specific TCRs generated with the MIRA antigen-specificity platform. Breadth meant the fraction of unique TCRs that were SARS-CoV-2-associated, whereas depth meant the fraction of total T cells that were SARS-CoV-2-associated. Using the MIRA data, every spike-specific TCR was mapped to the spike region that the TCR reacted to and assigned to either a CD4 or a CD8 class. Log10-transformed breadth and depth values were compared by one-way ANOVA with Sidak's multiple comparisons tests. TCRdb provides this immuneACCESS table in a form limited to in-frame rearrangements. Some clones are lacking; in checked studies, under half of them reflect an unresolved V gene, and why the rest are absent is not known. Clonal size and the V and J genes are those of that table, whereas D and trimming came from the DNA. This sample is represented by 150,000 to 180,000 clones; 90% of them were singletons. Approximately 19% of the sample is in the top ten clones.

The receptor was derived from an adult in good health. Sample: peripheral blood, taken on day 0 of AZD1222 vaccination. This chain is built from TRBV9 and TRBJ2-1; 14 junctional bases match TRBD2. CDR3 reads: CASSPTGTSGSYEQFF. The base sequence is TGTGCCAGCAGCCCAACCGGGACTAGCGGGAGCTATGAGCAGTTCTTC.